Described below is a single TCR beta chain sequence and its context. Only one count was recorded for this clone. The antigen it recognizes is unknown. Base qualities are not recorded, but no much larger clone differs from it by a single base. The data are from a study of PD-L1 blockade in urothelial cancer (dated by TCRdb to about 2017). Study-level background: Every patient began therapy at some point between 2013 and 2015 and was given atezolizumab 1,200 mg intravenously every 3 weeks. Durable clinical benefit was defined as a progression-free survival longer than 6 months, and TCR features were additionally tested against progression-free survival and overall survival. About 85% of the 29 patients were identified as males with urothelial cancer of bladder origin, and a prior smoking history was reported by 18 of 29 patients. Pretreatment tumor samples, along with matched peripheral blood collected serially before and after atezolizumab treatment, underwent TCR sequencing. Nine patients achieved durable clinical benefit and 15 to 20 did not. An exploratory multi-omic analysis was conducted of the somatic, immune and clinical correlates of response to PD-L1 blockade with atezolizumab in urothelial cancer. A median of 141,255 T cells and approximately 83,000 unique TCRs was obtained from blood samples, and a median clonality of around 0.08 was observed. Blood samples were analyzed 3 weeks after the start of treatment (second dose) and 6 weeks after the start of treatment. Pretreatment blood TCR-seq was available for around 29 patients, at least one posttreatment blood collection was obtained for some 24 patients, and tumor TCR-seq was available for some 24 patients. In the same patients who had TCR sequencing, pretreatment tumors also underwent whole exome sequencing and RNA sequencing. An ECOG performance status of 0 or 1 was recorded for the patients, and 0 to 3 prior chemotherapy regimens had been received by the patients. Study-wide conclusions, independent of this receptor: Patients with durable benefit showed greater expansion of tumor-associated TCR clones in peripheral blood 3 weeks after starting treatment (n ≈ 22, p = 0.022). Improved progression-free and overall survival was found to be associated with pretreatment peripheral blood TCR clonality below the median. Small sample size (n of about 30) and many exploratory analyses mean the results are intended to be hypothesis-generating.

A total of under 35 patients with locally advanced or metastatic urothelial carcinoma, treated at Memorial Sloan Kettering on a trial protocol, made up the cohort. Peripheral blood mononuclear cells were collected from each patient pretreatment and during treatment, giving between 1 and 8 total time points per patient. The Qiagen DNeasy Blood extraction kit was used to purify genomic DNA from total PBMCs and tumor samples. PBMCs were collected pretreatment and during treatment and were isolated and stored as previously described. Reading the germline V gene gives CDR1 SGHRS and CDR2 YFSETQ. V gives up 1 base and J gives up 5 bases, and the segment between their germline ends measures 13 bases. Measured from the cysteine to the phenylalanine, the CDR3 is 15 residues long. Only the CDR3 region is kept as DNA, spanning 45 bases read in frame from base 1. Synthetic TCR analog templates were spiked into each PCR to estimate absolute template abundance from read counts. Using the immunoSEQ assay, TCRbeta CDR3 regions were amplified from genomic DNA with bias-controlled V and J gene primers. Rearranged TCRbeta segments were sequenced at approximately 20X coverage. Per the source publication's procedure: Clustering was used to correct sequencing errors, and CDR3s were annotated against IMGT to assign V, D and J genes. Downstream analyses used only productive TCRbeta rearrangements, leaving out any out-of-frame or stop-codon sequences. Clonality was calculated as one minus the Shannon entropy normalized by the log of the number of unique productive sequences. Clones differing between time points or between blood and tumor were identified using Fisher's exact test with Benjamini-Hochberg correction, with an adjusted p below 0.01 applied as the threshold. TCRdb carries this immuneACCESS record with in-frame sequences only. Its versions omit some clonotypes, under half of them owing to an unresolved V gene in the studies checked, with the rest unexplained. The V and J calls and clone size are taken from that table; D and trimming were inferred from the DNA. The sample has approximately 110,000 clones on record, around 82% of them singletons. 2% to 3% of the sample is taken by the ten largest.

The chain was built from TRBV5-1 and TRBJ2-1, and perhaps TRBD1 as D gene, on 7 matching bases. The clonotype comes from a man aged 45 to 65 with urothelial cancer. This specimen consisted of PBMCs, obtained around atezolizumab (anti-PD-L1) treatment. The DNA sequence follows: TGCGCCAGCAGCTTGCCCCAGGGGGGTAACAATGAGCAGTTCTTC. Its protein product is CASSLPQGGNNEQFF.